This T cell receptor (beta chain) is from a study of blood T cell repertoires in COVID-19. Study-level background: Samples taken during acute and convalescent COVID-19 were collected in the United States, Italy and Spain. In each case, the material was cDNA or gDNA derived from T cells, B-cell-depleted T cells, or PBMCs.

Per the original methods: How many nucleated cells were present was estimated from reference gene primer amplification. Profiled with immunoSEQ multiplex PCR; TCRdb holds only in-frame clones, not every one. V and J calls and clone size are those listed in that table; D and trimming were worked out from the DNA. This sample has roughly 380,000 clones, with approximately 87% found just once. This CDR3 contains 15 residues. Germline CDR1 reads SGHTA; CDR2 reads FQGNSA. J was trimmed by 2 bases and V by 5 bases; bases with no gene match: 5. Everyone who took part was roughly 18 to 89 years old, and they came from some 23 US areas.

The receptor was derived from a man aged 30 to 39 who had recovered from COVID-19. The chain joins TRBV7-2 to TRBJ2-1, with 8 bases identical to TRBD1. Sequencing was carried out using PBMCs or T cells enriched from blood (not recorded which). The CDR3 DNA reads TGTGCCAGCAGCACCGGACAGGGTCCCTACAATGAGCAGTTCTTC. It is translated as CASSTGQGPYNEQFF.